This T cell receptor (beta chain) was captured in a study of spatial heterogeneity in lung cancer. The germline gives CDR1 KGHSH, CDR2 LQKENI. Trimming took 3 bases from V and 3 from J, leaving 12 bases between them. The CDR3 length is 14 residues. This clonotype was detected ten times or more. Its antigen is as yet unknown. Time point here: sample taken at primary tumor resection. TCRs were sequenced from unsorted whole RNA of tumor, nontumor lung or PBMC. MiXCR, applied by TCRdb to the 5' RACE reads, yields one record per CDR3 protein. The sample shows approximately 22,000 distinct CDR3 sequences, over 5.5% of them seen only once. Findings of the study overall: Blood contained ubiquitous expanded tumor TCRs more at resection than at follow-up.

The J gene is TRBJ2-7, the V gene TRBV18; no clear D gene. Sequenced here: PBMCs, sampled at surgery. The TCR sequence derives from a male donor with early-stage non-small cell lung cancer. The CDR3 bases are TGTGCCAGCTCACCGCCCGGGTTAGGCTACGAGCAGTACTTC. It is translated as CASSPPGLGYEQYF.